These 21 T cell receptor beta chains originate from one sample sequenced in a study of human versus mouse CDR3 diversity and MHC coevolution. Profiling relied on immunoSEQ multiplex PCR, and the TCRdb table lists in-frame clones only, not all of them. This table holds around 74,000 clones, around 92% found once. The material sequenced was naive CD4+ T cells from blood. Subset specified: CD45RO-negative CD62L-positive naive CD4 T cells. The receptors were sampled from a person aged 30-69 years in good health.

This clone came up once. The V and J genes are TRBV18 and TRBJ2-7; D might be TRBD2 (6 bases). CDR1 and CDR2 (germline): KGHSH, LQKENI. The CDR3 length is 13 residues. V was cut by 2 bases and J by 5 bases, with 10 bases left in between. The CDR3 bases are TGTGCCAGCTCACCAAAGAGGACTAACGAGCAGTACTTC. This gives the protein CASSPKRTNEQYF.

This chain connects TRBV10-3 to TRBJ1-1; a possible D gene is TRBD1 (5 bases). Germline CDR1 ENHRY, CDR2 SYGVKD. The CDR3 is made up of 14 amino acids. V lost 10 bases and J 0 bases, leaving 15 bases between the germline ends. In DNA, the CDR3 is TGTGCCAGCGGGACTGCCGAAATGAACACTGAAGCTTTCTTT. Encoded protein: CASGTAEMNTEAFF.

The CDR3 loop is CAISGILAGGQQGAGELFF. The CDR3 bases are TGTGCCATCAGTGGAATACTAGCGGGGGGCCAGCAAGGGGCCGGGGAGCTGTTTTTT. This chain links TRBV10-3 with TRBJ2-2, with TRBD2 matching 12 bases. Per germline, CDR1 ENHRY and CDR2 SYGVKD. The CDR3 extends over 19 amino acids. J gave up 6 bases and V 4 bases, and 15 bases lay outside the gene matches.

The chain links TRBV19 to TRBJ1-2; 7 positions match TRBD1. Trimming removed 9 bases from V and 5 bases from J; junction bases left unmatched: 12. Per germline, CDR1 LNHDA and CDR2 SQIVND (reference sequence). CDR3 length equals 14 residues. The CDR3 region is CASRARDSEYGYTF. The CDR3, as DNA: TGTGCCAGCCGCGCTAGGGACAGCGAATATGGCTACACCTTC.

This chain uses TRBV6-1 with TRBJ2-7; TRBD2 aligns across 7 bases. CDR3 length equals 14 residues. V lost 5 bases, J lost 6 bases, and 10 bases stayed unmatched. The germline V gene encodes CDR1 MNHNS and CDR2 SASEGT. The CDR3: CASSTTGGVGEQYF. CDR3 DNA: TGTGCCAGCAGTACCACGGGAGGTGTGGGCGAGCAGTACTTC.

The CDR3 reads CASSLGQVPLGYTF. The CDR3 DNA reads as TGTGCCAGCAGCTTGGGGCAGGTTCCTCTTGGCTACACCTTC. The chain links TRBV5-6 to TRBJ1-2, with D hard to call. The germline V and J ends were trimmed by 0 bases and 7 bases, with 13 bases remaining between them. Germline lookup yields CDR1 SGHDT and CDR2 YYEEEE. The CDR3 sequence is 14 residues long.

J is TRBJ1-5 and V is TRBV6-4, with D possibly matching TRBD1 (5 bases). The CDR3 spans 14 residues. Deletions cut 3 bases from V and 7 bases from J, with 13 bases between. From germline, CDR1 is MRHNA and CDR2 SNTAGT. In DNA, the CDR3 is TGTGCCAGCAGTGAGGGGGGATCGGGCCAGCCCCAGCATTTT. This codes for CASSEGGSGQPQHF.

The chain combines TRBV5-1 with TRBJ1-2, with a tentative D call TRBD1 (6 bases). Germline V lookup: CDR1 SGHRS, CDR2 YFSETQ. CDR3 length equals 17 residues. Trimming cost V 4 bases and J 3 bases, with 22 bases left between them. The CDR3 protein is CASSRTGTTLGDYGYTF. DNA of the CDR3: TGCGCCAGCAGCCGTACAGGGACGACATTGGGGGACTATGGCTACACCTTC. The full variable domain, completed using reference TRBV5-1 and TRBJ1-2, is KAGVTQTPRYLIKTRGQQVTLSCSPISGHRSVSWYQQTPGQGLQFLFEYFSETQRNKGNFPGRFSGRQFSNSRSEMNVSTLELGDSALYLCASSRTGTTLGDYGYTFGSGTRLTVV.

The CDR3 loop is CAIGTEQFF. The CDR3 DNA reads TGTGCCATCGGGACAGAGCAGTTCTTC. The chain combines TRBV10-3 with TRBJ2-1; possible D gene TRBD1, 6 bases. The CDR3 contains 9 residues. Germline CDR1 ENHRY, CDR2 SYGVKD. V gave up 8 bases and J gave up 10 bases, with 6 bases separating them.

J is TRBJ2-1 and V is TRBV5-4; 14 bases match TRBD2. V shed 3 bases and J 6 bases; nucleotides not matched to a gene: 8. This CDR3 contains 17 residues. Germline CDR1 reads SGHNT; CDR2 reads YYREEE (reference sequence). CDR3: CASSSPGLAGEGNEQFF. Written as DNA, the CDR3 is TGTGCCAGCAGCTCCCCGGGACTAGCGGGAGAAGGCAATGAGCAGTTCTTC.

This clone has just one count. The genes are TRBV5-1 and TRBJ1-1, with 7 bases aligning to TRBD1. V dropped 7 bases and J dropped 4; count of bases not matched to a gene: 16. Per germline, CDR1 SGHRS and CDR2 YFSETQ. The length of the CDR3 is 16 residues. CDR3 sequence: CASGTGEERVGTEAFF. The CDR3 DNA sequence: TGCGCCAGCGGAACAGGGGAGGAACGGGTTGGCACTGAAGCTTTCTTT.

The chain recombines TRBV19 with TRBJ1-1; D remains unclear. V gave up 3 bases and J gave up 3 bases, with 11 bases separating them. Per the germline V gene, CDR1 is LNHDA and CDR2 is SQIVND (reference sequence). This CDR3 is 14 amino acids long. The CDR3 is CASSIQHGDTEAFF. In nucleotides, the CDR3 is TGTGCCAGTAGTATCCAGCACGGGGACACTGAAGCTTTCTTT.

This rearrangement joins TRBV7-2 to TRBJ2-3; 9 bases align to TRBD2. The V gene's germline CDR1 is SGHTA and CDR2 FQGNSA. The length of the CDR3 is 16 residues. J was trimmed by 0 bases and V by 5 bases; bases with no gene match: 6. DNA for the CDR3: TGTGCCAGCAGCCCGACTAGCGGCTTTAGCACAGATACGCAGTATTTT. Translation gives CASSPTSGFSTDTQYF. Full variable domain (outside the CDR3, taken from reference TRBV7-2 and TRBJ2-3): GAGVSQSPSNKVTEKGKDVELRCDPISGHTALYWYRQSLGQGLEFLIYFQGNSAPDKSGLPSDRFSAERTGGSVSTLTIQRTQQEDSAVYLCASSPTSGFSTDTQYFGPGTRLTVL.

The V gene is TRBV18, the J gene TRBJ1-1, with 7 bases lining up with TRBD1. The V gene end was trimmed by 3 bases and the J gene end by 0 bases; junction bases not matched to a gene: 7. Germline V gene data show CDR1 as KGHSH and CDR2 as LQKENI. This CDR3 is built from 16 residues. The CDR3 bases are TGTGCCAGCTCACCTTGGGACAGTCAAATGAACACTGAAGCTTTCTTT. Its protein is CASSPWDSQMNTEAFF. Supplemented by reference TRBV18 and TRBJ1-1, the full variable domain reads NAGVMQNPRHLVRRRGQEARLRCSPMKGHSHVYWYRQLPEEGLKFMVYLQKENIIDESGMPKERFSAEFPKEGPSILRIQQVVRGDSAAYFCASSPWDSQMNTEAFFGQGTRLTVV.

In its sample, this clone was seen once. The V and J genes are TRBV6-4 and TRBJ2-1, with 13 bases that match TRBD2. The V and J ends lost 6 bases and 1 base, in that order; junction bases with no gene match: 9. The CDR3 runs to 18 residues. Germline values: CDR1 MRHNA, CDR2 SNTAGT. Here the CDR3 DNA reads TGTGCCAGCAGGCCAGGGACTAGCGGGATGGGGTCCTACAATGAGCAGTTCTTC. Amino acids: CASRPGTSGMGSYNEQFF.

The sample holds one count of this clone. The rearrangement joins TRBV4-2 to TRBJ2-7, with D uncertain. The V end lost 1 base, the J end lost 2 bases, and 12 bases lay between the germline ends. Germline CDR1 LGHNA, CDR2 YNFKEQ. The CDR3 runs to 15 residues. Written as DNA, the CDR3 is TGTGCCAGCAGCCAAGGAATGCCAGGAACCTACGAGCAGTACTTC. This gives the protein CASSQGMPGTYEQYF.

V usage is TRBV6-5 and J usage is TRBJ1-2, with 10 bases lining up with TRBD1. The CDR3 consists of 13 residues. The J segment lost 8 bases and the V segment lost 6 bases, leaving 6 bases of the junction unmatched. From germline, CDR1 is MNHEY and CDR2 SVGAGI. The CDR3 nucleotides read TGTGCCAGCAGATTTGACAGGGGGCCAGGCTACACCTTC. Translated, it gives CASRFDRGPGYTF.

The rearrangement links TRBV30 to TRBJ1-5; a possible D gene is TRBD1 (5 bases). The CDR3 spans 13 residues. Germline V gene lookup returns CDR1 GTSNPN and CDR2 SVGIG (reference sequence). V dropped 2 bases and J dropped 7 bases, with 12 bases sitting between them. This chain's CDR3 is CAWSLQDQQPQHF. DNA of the CDR3: TGTGCCTGGAGTTTACAGGATCAACAGCCCCAGCATTTT.

Points on this clone: One junction end disagrees with the germline gene, perhaps due to a read error. CDR3 in DNA: TGTGCCAGCTCATCCCTAGCAGTTAGCACGGATACGCAGTATTTT. It translates to CASSSLAVSTDTQYF. V usage is TRBV18 and J usage is TRBJ2-3, with D possibly TRBD2 on 5 matching bases. The germline gives CDR1 KGHSH, CDR2 LQKENI. CDR3 size: 15 residues.

DNA of the CDR3: TGTGTCAGAAGGTCGAGACAGGGGGGGGGCACAGATACGCAGTATTTT. Its protein is CVRRSRQGGGTDTQYF. V is TRBV7-5 and J is TRBJ2-3; the table's D call TRBD1 went unverified against the DNA. TRBV7-5 is a known pseudogene. CDR3 length equals 16 residues.

The chain links TRBV18 to TRBJ2-3; a possible D gene is TRBD2 (6 bases). V was shortened by 10 bases and J by 3 bases, with 14 bases between the two germline ends. The germline CDR1 and CDR2 sequences are KGHSH and LQKENI. This CDR3 comprises 13 residues. CDR3 loop: CATSGGNTDTQYF. The CDR3 DNA reads as TGTGCCACTTCAGGCGGGAATACAGATACGCAGTATTTT.